The 17 T cell receptor beta chains in this list originate from one sample, sequenced in a study of cytomegalovirus exposure and HLA in healthy donors (dated by TCRdb to the late 2010s). Receptor libraries were prepared by the immunoSEQ multiplex PCR assay. The multiplex PCR relied on a mix of 60 forward primers for TCR Vbeta segments and 13 reverse primers for TCR Jbeta segments. Sourced from immuneACCESS, this table was stored by TCRdb with only in-frame sequences that have V and J called. A share of the clones is absent; for the studies checked, an unresolved V gene accounts for under half, and the remainder has no known explanation. The table for this sample records about 33,000 clones. Clones ranked in the top ten supply under 4.5% of the sample. The specimen was PBMCs. The receptor set was obtained from a man aged 40-50 years in good health and CMV-seronegative.

This rearrangement joins TRBV7-2 to TRBJ2-3; possible D gene TRBD1, 5 bases. Germline V gives CDR1 SGHTA, CDR2 FQGNSA. The CDR3 has 14 amino acids. Between the trimmed V and J ends, which lost 4 bases and 2 bases, there was a span of 10 bases. CDR3 in DNA: TGTGCCAGCAGCTCCAGGGAAAACACAGATACGCAGTATTTT. Protein product: CASSSRENTDTQYF.

The CDR3 loop is CASSRFTGRRTYEQYF. Here the CDR3 DNA reads TGTGCCAGCAGCCGGTTTACGGGGAGGCGCACCTACGAGCAGTACTTC. The chain has TRBV7-9 and TRBJ2-7; TRBD2 might be the D (6 bases). The germline CDR1 and CDR2 sequences are SEHNR and FQNEAQ (reference sequence). Trimming pared 5 bases from V and 2 bases from J, leaving 19 bases between. The CDR3 extends over 16 amino acids.

The V and J genes are TRBV18 and TRBJ1-5; D not resolved. Germline V gene lookup returns CDR1 KGHSH and CDR2 LQKENI. The CDR3 consists of 15 residues. The V gene lost 4 bases and the J gene lost 1 base, with 11 bases spanning the gap. The CDR3 DNA reads as TGTGCCAGCTCACGGGCCCGAGGGAGCAATCAGCCCCAGCATTTT. Translated: CASSRARGSNQPQHF.

This rearrangement joins TRBV4-2 to TRBJ1-3, with no clear D. This CDR3 has 14 residues. Germline values: CDR1 LGHNA, CDR2 YNFKEQ. V was clipped by 4 bases and J by 2 bases, with 9 bases between them. DNA for the CDR3: TGTGCCAGCAGCCCCCTACCGGCTGGAAACACCATATATTTT. Translation: CASSPLPAGNTIYF.

In regard to this clone: A junction boundary mismatches the germline segment, possibly from a read error. The chain carries TRBV29-1 and TRBJ2-1; D may be TRBD2 (5 bases). This CDR3 has 15 residues. Per the germline V gene, CDR1 is SQVTM and CDR2 is ANQGSEA. The DNA for the CDR3 is TGCAGCGTTGAAGAGCTTGGAGGCTCCGACAATGAGCAGTTCTTC. As protein: CSVEELGGSDNEQFF.

The rearrangement links TRBV29-1 to TRBJ1-2; TRBD1 aligns across 7 bases. The V and J ends lost 6 bases and 5 bases, in that order; junction bases with no gene match: 12. CDR1 is SQVTM and CDR2 is ANQGSEA in the germline V gene. This CDR3 comprises 14 residues. Here the CDR3 reads CSVGTGTDLYGYTF. CDR3 DNA: TGCAGCGTCGGGACCGGGACAGACCTATATGGCTACACCTTC.

Comment on this clone: A read error may account for a junction end that differs from germline. V gene TRBV30 combines with J gene TRBJ2-7; 7 bases map to TRBD2. Per the germline V gene, CDR1 is GTSNPN and CDR2 is SVGIG (reference sequence). The CDR3 extends over 15 amino acids. The CDR3 region is CAGRGGVHWAYEQYF. The DNA for the CDR3 is TGTGCCGGGAGGGGAGGGGTACACTGGGCCTACGAGCAGTACTTC.

V usage is TRBV6-5 and J usage is TRBJ2-7; 9 positions match TRBD1. V gave up 7 bases and J gave up 6 bases; unmatched junction bases: 4. The CDR3 covers 12 residues. Germline assignment: CDR1 MNHEY and CDR2 SVGAGI. The CDR3 loop is CASNNRGLEQYF. The DNA for the CDR3 is TGTGCCAGCAACAACAGGGGGCTCGAGCAGTACTTC.

The V call is TRBV27, the J call TRBJ2-2; D is possibly TRBD1 (5 bases). The CDR3 has 15 residues. The germline V gene encodes CDR1 MNHEY and CDR2 SMNVEV (reference sequence). V lost 6 bases and J 1 base, leaving 12 bases between the germline ends. DNA for the CDR3: TGTGCCAGCAGCGAGACAGCGCTGAACACCGGGGAGCTGTTTTTT. It specifies CASSETALNTGELFF.

The rearrangement links TRBV18 to TRBJ2-3, with 13 bases identical to TRBD2. The ends lost 3 bases at V and 4 bases at J; junction bases unmatched: 10. Germline V CDR1 and CDR2: KGHSH, LQKENI. The CDR3 runs to 18 residues. CDR3 bases: TGTGCCAGCTCACCTGGACTAGCGGGAGCCCTGCGCGCAGATACGCAGTATTTT. Translation gives CASSPGLAGALRADTQYF.

The J gene is TRBJ1-4, the V gene TRBV27, with D tentatively TRBD1 (6 bases). The V end lost 2 bases, the J end lost 2 bases, and 15 bases lay between the germline ends. Germline loops: CDR1 MNHEY, CDR2 SMNVEV (reference sequence). The CDR3 sequence is 17 residues long. The CDR3 here is CASSLGPWTATNEKLFF. CDR3 in DNA: TGTGCCAGCAGTTTAGGACCCTGGACAGCGACTAATGAAAAACTGTTTTTT.

The V and J genes are TRBV6-5 and TRBJ2-7; a possible D gene is TRBD1 (7 bases). The V end was cut by 5 bases, the J end by 12 bases, with 20 bases between. The CDR3 consists of 13 residues. CDR1 is MNHEY, CDR2 SVGAGI, per germline. CDR3 protein: CASSLLTQGEVYF. The CDR3 DNA is TGTGCCAGCAGTCTTCTGACCCAGGGGGAGGTGTACTTC.

The V and J genes are TRBV30 and TRBJ1-2; D not certain. The CDR3 is 11 amino acids. Trimming took 4 bases from V and 5 from J, leaving 8 bases between them. Germline V gene data show CDR1 as GTSNPN and CDR2 as SVGIG (reference sequence). The CDR3 sequence is CAWNRGYGYTF. The CDR3 DNA follows: TGTGCCTGGAACCGGGGATATGGCTACACCTTC. Supplemented by reference TRBV30 and TRBJ1-2, the full variable domain reads SQTIHQWPATLVQPVGSPLSLECTVEGTSNPNLYWYRQAAGRGLQLLFYSVGIGQISSEVPQNLSASRPQDRQFILSSKKLLLSDSGFYLCAWNRGYGYTFGSGTRLTVV.

The chain joins TRBV4-1 to TRBJ1-2; weak D call: TRBD1 (5 bases). CDR3 length: 15 amino acids. The germline CDR1 and CDR2 sequences are MGHRA and YSYEKL. V was pared by 0 bases and J by 5 bases, with 13 bases between. The CDR3 reads CASSQDLGGGYGYTF. CDR3 nucleotide sequence: TGCGCCAGCAGCCAAGATCTGGGGGGTGGGTATGGCTACACCTTC.

The chain carries TRBV4-3 and TRBJ2-1; D possibly corresponds to TRBD2 (5 bases). Germline CDR1 and CDR2: LGHNA and YSLEER. With 4 bases removed from V and 9 bases from J, the gap between germline ends came to 19 bases. This CDR3 has 15 residues. The CDR3 DNA is TGCGCCAGCAGCCCCCAAGGACTCCCCTTCTTTGAGCAGTTCTTC. It translates to CASSPQGLPFFEQFF.

The chain uses TRBV28 and TRBJ2-7; TRBD2 agrees at 13 bases. The CDR3 loop spans 18 amino acids. Germline-derived CDR1 and CDR2 are MDHEN and SYDVKM. Trimming removed 0 bases from V and 7 bases from J; junction bases left unmatched: 12. The CDR3 region has the DNA TGTGCCAGCAGTTTATGGCGTAGGACTAGCGGGAGACGGAGGGAGCAGTACTTC. Its protein is CASSLWRRTSGRRREQYF.

This chain connects TRBV6-1 to TRBJ2-7; D is undetermined. The germline V and J ends were trimmed by 6 bases and 3 bases, with 6 bases remaining between them. Germline CDR1 reads MNHNS; CDR2 reads SASEGT. This CDR3 spans 11 amino acids. The CDR3 DNA reads as TGTGCCAGCAGATTTAGCTACGAGCAGTACTTC. Protein: CASRFSYEQYF.